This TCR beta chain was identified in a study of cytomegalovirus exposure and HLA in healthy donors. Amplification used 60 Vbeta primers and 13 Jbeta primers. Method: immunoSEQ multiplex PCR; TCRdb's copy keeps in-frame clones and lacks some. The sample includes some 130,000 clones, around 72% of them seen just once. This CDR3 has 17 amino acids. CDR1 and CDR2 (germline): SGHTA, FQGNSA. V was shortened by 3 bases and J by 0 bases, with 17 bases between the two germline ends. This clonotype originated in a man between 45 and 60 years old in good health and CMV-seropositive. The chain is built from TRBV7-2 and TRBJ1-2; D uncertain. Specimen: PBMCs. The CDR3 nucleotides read TGTGCCAGCAGCTTTGGCTCCTCGGGGAAAGCTAACTATGGCTACACCTTC. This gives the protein CASSFGSSGKANYGYTF.